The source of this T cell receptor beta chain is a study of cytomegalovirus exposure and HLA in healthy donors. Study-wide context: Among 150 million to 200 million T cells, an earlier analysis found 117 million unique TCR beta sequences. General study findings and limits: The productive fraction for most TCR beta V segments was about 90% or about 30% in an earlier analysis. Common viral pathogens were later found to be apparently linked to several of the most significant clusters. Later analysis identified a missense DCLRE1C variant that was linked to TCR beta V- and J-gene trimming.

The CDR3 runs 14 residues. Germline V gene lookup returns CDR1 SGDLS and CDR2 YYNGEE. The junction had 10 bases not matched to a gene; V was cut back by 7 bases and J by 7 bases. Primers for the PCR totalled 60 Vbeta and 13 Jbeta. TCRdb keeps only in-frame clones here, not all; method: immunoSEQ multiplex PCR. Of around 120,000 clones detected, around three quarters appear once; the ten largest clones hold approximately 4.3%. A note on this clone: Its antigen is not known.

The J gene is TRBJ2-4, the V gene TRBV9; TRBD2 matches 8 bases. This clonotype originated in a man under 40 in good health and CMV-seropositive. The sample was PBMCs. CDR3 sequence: CASGARRGGNIQYF. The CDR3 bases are TGTGCCAGCGGCGCCAGACGGGGGGGGAACATTCAGTACTTC. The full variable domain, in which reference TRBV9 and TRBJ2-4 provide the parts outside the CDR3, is DSGVTQTPKHLITATGQRVTLRCSPRSGDLSVYWYQQSLDQGLQFLIQYYNGEERAKGNILERFSAQQFPDLHSELNLSSLELGDSALYFCASGARRGGNIQYFGAGTRLSVL.